This T cell receptor beta chain was observed in a study of T cells after posttransplantation cyclophosphamide. This clone turned up a few times. Sampled 1 year posttransplant, controls received myeloablative marrow transplants, methotrexate and a calcineurin inhibitor. The CDR3 totals 13 residues. Method: immunoSEQ multiplex PCR; TCRdb's copy keeps in-frame clones and lacks some. In the table there are 19,000 or so clones, around 85% of which are singletons. Specimen: PBMCs, collected 362 days after allogeneic stem cell transplant with calcineurin inhibitor and methotrexate. The V gene is TRBV21-1, the J gene TRBJ1-2. TRBV21-1 is a known pseudogene. The sequence was obtained from a female patient in her thirties or forties who received an allogeneic stem cell transplant from an unrelated donor, was CMV-positive, and had acute and chronic GVHD. T cells may partly derive from the graft donor. This CDR3 reads CASSSGDWYGYTF. The DNA for the CDR3 is TGTGCCAGCAGCAGCGGCGACTGGTATGGCTACACCTTC.